This TCR beta chain comes out of a study of T cell responses to AZD1222 COVID-19 vaccine. Study-wide results and caveats: Only six individuals given AZD1222 were seropositive at baseline. Donors were largely white British and mainly female; clonal diversity was possibly underestimated. Sampling captured repertoires only after the peak T cell response.

Second-dose schedules of about 4 or about 12 weeks were combined. The protocol was immunoSEQ multiplex PCR, while the TCRdb copy is restricted to in-frame clones and leaves out a portion. The repertoire holds about 150,000 clones, with just over 90% as singletons. Worth noting for this clone: The target antigen is unknown.

This TCR was sampled from an adult who received the AZD1222 COVID-19 vaccine. Sequenced here: peripheral blood, sampled 28 days after the second AZD1222 dose.

In nucleotides, the CDR3 is TGTGCCAGCAGCAACAAGGCAGGGGGAAACACCATATATTTT. Its protein product is CASSNKAGGNTIYF. The chain links TRBV3-1 (or the pseudogene TRBV3-2) to TRBJ1-3, with D possibly TRBD1 on 5 matching bases. Looked up from germline, CDR1 is LGHDT and CDR2 is YNNKEL (reference sequence). Trimming shortened V by 5 bases and J by 4 bases, and 12 bases separated the two germline ends. The CDR3 covers 14 residues.